This T cell receptor (beta chain) comes out of a study of blood T cell repertoires in COVID-19. Losses at the gene ends were 6 bases for V and 8 bases for J; bases not matched to a gene: 13. CDR1 MRHNA and CDR2 SNTAGT come from the germline V gene. CDR3 size: 15 residues. Original processing methods: Scientists estimated how many nucleated cells there were by amplifying reference gene primers. TCRdb keeps only in-frame clones here, not all; method: immunoSEQ multiplex PCR. The V and J calls and clone size were taken over from that table, and D and trimming were inferred from the DNA. This repertoire shows roughly 88,000 clones, 75% to 95% found once; its top ten account for 3.5% to 4%.

The TCR comes from a woman aged 45-65 years in a cohort sampled during active COVID-19. The material sequenced was peripheral blood. This rearrangement joins TRBV6-4 to TRBJ1-2; 9 bases align to TRBD1. The CDR3 protein is CASSGGQGRPMGYTF. The CDR3 DNA follows: TGTGCCAGCAGCGGAGGACAGGGGCGTCCTATGGGCTACACCTTC.